These 22 T cell receptor beta chains originate from one sample sequenced in a study of identical twins. TCRdb reprocessed the 5' RACE reads with MiXCR, giving one entry per CDR3 protein. The table has approximately 630,000 distinct CDR3 sequences, roughly 7.1% seen once; the top ten hold about 1.6%. A further study also used this sample, focusing on yellow fever vaccine responses in identical twins.

The sequenced material came from PBMCs. Receptors were obtained from a woman between 18 and 30 years old in good health.

This clonotype was seen a few times. V gene TRBV7-9 combines with J gene TRBJ1-2; 8 bases fit TRBD1. There are 15 residues in the CDR3. The trim removed 0 bases at V and 8 bases at J, leaving 8 bases unmatched. Germline loops: CDR1 SEHNR, CDR2 FQNEAQ (reference sequence). DNA of the CDR3: TGTGCCAGCAGCTTAGCGGCCTGGACAGGGCTGGGCTACACCTTC. The encoded protein is CASSLAAWTGLGYTF.

The CDR3 reads CSAREGEGSYEQYF. Here the CDR3 DNA reads TGCAGTGCTAGAGAGGGCGAGGGATCCTACGAGCAGTACTTC. The V gene is TRBV20-1, the J gene TRBJ2-7, with D possibly TRBD2 on 5 matching bases. V was shortened by 0 bases and J by 1 base, with 10 bases between the two germline ends. The CDR3 consists of 14 residues. Germline CDR1 and CDR2: DFQATT and SNEGSKA (reference sequence).

The CDR3 DNA follows: TGTGCCAGCAGACCGGGGGCCAACGTCCTGACTTTC. Protein: CASRPGANVLTF. The chain carries TRBV2 and TRBJ2-6; unclear D gene. From germline, CDR1 is SNHLY and CDR2 FYNNEI. V dropped 6 bases and J dropped 4 bases, with 4 bases sitting between them. The CDR3 is 12 amino acids.

This clonotype has more than one count but fewer than ten. The chain carries TRBV24-1 and TRBJ2-2; 9 bases agree with TRBD2. The ends lost 2 bases at V and 9 bases at J; junction bases unmatched: 6. Per the germline V gene, CDR1 is KGHDR and CDR2 is SFDVKD. The CDR3 has 15 amino acids. For the CDR3, the DNA is TGTGCCACCAGTGATTCTTTAGCGGGAGTCCGGGAGCTGTTTTTT. Residues: CATSDSLAGVRELFF.

This clonotype was counted only a few times. V is TRBV12-3 or TRBV12-4 and J is TRBJ2-1, with 11 bases identical to TRBD2. CDR3 length equals 14 residues. The V gene end was trimmed by 5 bases and the J gene end by 7 bases; junction bases not matched to a gene: 4. In DNA form, the CDR3 reads TGTGCCAGCAGTACTAGCGGGAGTTGGAATGAGCAGTTCTTC. Translated, it gives CASSTSGSWNEQFF.

This chain joins TRBV7-6 and TRBJ2-1; TRBD2 might be the D (6 bases). The germline V gene encodes CDR1 SGHVS and CDR2 FNYEAQ. The ends were cut back, 3 bases at V and 0 bases at J, with 12 bases in the middle. The CDR3 loop spans 16 amino acids. DNA for the CDR3: TGTGCCAGCAGCTTTACTAGCCCTAGCTCCTACAATGAGCAGTTCTTC. As protein: CASSFTSPSSYNEQFF. The whole variable domain, remainder taken from reference TRBV7-6 and TRBJ2-1, is GAGVSQSPRYKVTKRGQDVALRCDPISGHVSLYWYRQALGQGPEFLTYFNYEAQQDKSGLPNDRFSAERPEGSISTLTIQRTEQRDSAMYRCASSFTSPSSYNEQFFGPGTRLTVL.

The chain uses TRBV29-1 and TRBJ2-1; 7 nucleotides align to TRBD2. This CDR3 region has 12 residues. Trimming took 4 bases from V and 10 from J; bases not matched to a gene: 7. Germline CDR1 and CDR2: SQVTM and ANQGSEA. CDR3 nucleotides: TGCAGCGTTGTAGGTCTAGCGGTAGAGCAGTTCTTC. It encodes CSVVGLAVEQFF.

The sample holds many counts of this clonotype. The V call is TRBV29-1, the J call TRBJ1-2; TRBD1 matches 10 bases. The V and J ends lost 2 bases and 4 bases, in that order; junction bases with no gene match: 7. The germline CDR1 and CDR2 sequences are SQVTM and ANQGSEA. The CDR3 has 15 amino acids. CDR3 coding DNA: TGCAGCGTTGAACTGGGACAGGGGACCCTCTATGGCTACACCTTC. It is translated as CSVELGQGTLYGYTF.

This clonotype has only a few counts. CDR3 sequence: CASSLLIWDLAGGLVDTQYF. In DNA, the CDR3 is TGTGCCAGCAGTTTATTAATATGGGATTTGGCGGGGGGGCTGGTAGATACGCAGTATTTT. The J gene is TRBJ2-3, the V gene TRBV28, with 9 bases identical to TRBD2. Germline V lookup: CDR1 MDHEN, CDR2 SYDVKM. This CDR3 comprises 20 residues. J was trimmed by 5 bases and V by 1 base; bases with no gene match: 19.

Only a few counts were recorded for this clonotype. The V and J genes are TRBV5-6 and TRBJ1-1; TRBD1 might be the D (5 bases). The CDR3 is 16 amino acids. Germline values: CDR1 SGHDT, CDR2 YYEEEE. Between the trimmed V and J ends, which lost 0 bases and 0 bases, there was a span of 12 bases. The CDR3 loop is CASSLAQGDLNTEAFF. In nucleotides, the CDR3 is TGTGCCAGCAGCTTGGCCCAGGGCGACTTGAACACTGAAGCTTTCTTT.

J is TRBJ2-1 and V is TRBV7-9; D call uncertain. CDR3 size: 13 residues. The germline gives CDR1 SEHNR, CDR2 FQNEAQ (reference sequence). Trimming removed 1 base from V and 7 bases from J, with 8 bases in between. The CDR3 DNA reads TGTGCCAGCAGCTTAGTATGGGAAAATGAGCAGTTCTTC. It specifies CASSLVWENEQFF.

This clonotype was seen a few times. The CDR3 sequence: CASSVLAGGYTGELFF. The CDR3 nucleotides read TGTGCCAGCAGCGTTCTGGCGGGGGGTTACACCGGGGAGCTGTTTTTT. This rearrangement joins TRBV7-9 to TRBJ2-2; TRBD2 aligns across 8 bases. Germline CDR1 SEHNR, CDR2 FQNEAQ (reference sequence). Trimming removed 5 bases from V and 3 bases from J; junction bases left unmatched: 8. This CDR3 has 16 residues.

The table lists this clonotype with many counts. The chain couples TRBV5-1 to TRBJ1-6; D perhaps matches TRBD1 (6 bases). V shed 0 bases and J shed 7 bases, with 11 bases lying between them. Germline V gene sequence: CDR1 SGHRS, CDR2 YFSETQ. The CDR3 consists of 15 residues. As DNA, the CDR3 is TGCGCCAGCAGCTTGGTTGTGGGGGCGAATTCACCCCTCCACTTT. Amino acid sequence: CASSLVVGANSPLHF.

V gene TRBV5-5 combines with J gene TRBJ2-7; D unclear. The V end lost 4 bases, the J end lost 2 bases, and 13 bases lay between the germline ends. Germline V gene data show CDR1 as SGHKS and CDR2 as YYEKEE (reference sequence). The CDR3 runs 14 residues. The CDR3 protein is CASSQYHTTYEQYF. The CDR3 DNA is TGTGCCAGCAGCCAATATCACACCACCTACGAGCAGTACTTC.

This clonotype came up a few times. This chain connects TRBV11-2 to TRBJ2-1; 8 bases match TRBD2. The CDR3 is made up of 17 amino acids. Germline assignment: CDR1 SGHAT and CDR2 FQNNGV. The ends lost 4 bases at V and 0 bases at J; junction bases unmatched: 8. The CDR3 here is CASSSPGGLSSYNEQFF. The CDR3 DNA is TGTGCCAGCAGCTCCCCGGGGGGGTTGAGCTCCTACAATGAGCAGTTCTTC.

The gene calls are TRBV6-2 or TRBV6-3 and TRBJ2-1; possible D gene TRBD2, 6 bases. The CDR3 totals 14 residues. The germline V and J ends were trimmed by 8 bases and 7 bases, with 18 bases remaining between them. Germline V lookup: CDR1 MNHEY, CDR2 SVGEGT. The CDR3, as DNA: TGTGCCAGCGTAGAGGCGGGATCTTGGAATGAGCAGTTCTTC. This translates into CASVEAGSWNEQFF.

The rearrangement joins TRBV20-1 to TRBJ2-1, with 12 bases that match TRBD2. The length of the CDR3 is 16 residues. Germline-derived CDR1 and CDR2 are DFQATT and SNEGSKA (reference sequence). With V trimmed by 6 bases and J by 0 bases, 6 bases remained unmatched. CDR3 in amino acids: CSASPSGGASYNEQFF. The DNA of the CDR3 is TGCAGTGCAAGTCCTAGCGGGGGGGCCTCCTACAATGAGCAGTTCTTC.

J is TRBJ2-1 and V is TRBV7-9; D is unclear. The germline V gene has CDR1 SEHNR and CDR2 FQNEAQ (reference sequence). The length of the CDR3 is 14 residues. V shed 4 bases and J shed 5 bases, with 12 bases lying between them. The CDR3 nucleotides read TGTGCCAGCAGCTCTCAATGGCCAAACAATGAGCAGTTCTTC. This encodes CASSSQWPNNEQFF.

This clonotype was recorded at least ten times. The CDR3 sequence: CASGTGANQPQHF. DNA of the CDR3: TGTGCCAGCGGGACAGGGGCCAATCAGCCCCAGCATTTT. V usage is TRBV6-6 and J usage is TRBJ1-5; TRBD1 agrees at 10 bases. The CDR3 sequence is 13 residues long. CDR1 is MNHNY, CDR2 SVGAGI, per germline (reference sequence). Trimming cost V 8 bases and J 3 bases; bases outside gene matches: 1.

This clonotype showed up just a few times. This sequence joins TRBV12-5 and TRBJ1-1; no definite D call. CDR1 and CDR2 from the germline V gene are LGHNT and FRNRAP. The germline V and J ends were trimmed by 1 base and 1 base, with 4 bases remaining between them. This CDR3 is built from 13 residues. CDR3 sequence: CASGLGQNTEAFF. In DNA, the CDR3 is TGTGCTAGTGGTTTGGGACAGAACACTGAAGCTTTCTTT.

The J gene is TRBJ2-7, the V gene TRBV7-9, with 11 positions matching TRBD1. The trim removed 5 bases at V and 3 bases at J, leaving 3 bases unmatched. The CDR3 has 14 residues. From germline, CDR1 is SEHNR and CDR2 FQNEAQ (reference sequence). CDR3 residues: CASSRTGGIYEQYV. In DNA form, the CDR3 reads TGTGCCAGCAGCCGGACAGGGGGCATCTACGAGCAGTACGTC.

This clonotype was seen only a few times. One junction end disagrees with the germline gene, perhaps due to a read error. The rearrangement links TRBV6-5 to TRBJ1-5; D gene unclear. CDR1 MNHEY and CDR2 SVGAGI come from the germline V gene. This CDR3 is 14 amino acids long. CDR3 protein: CAGSYSTGNQPQHF. The CDR3, as DNA: TGTGCCGGCAGTTACTCGACGGGGAATCAGCCCCAGCATTTT.